The following is a T cell receptor beta chain sequence with its context. Its antigen is as yet unknown. One blood sample of roughly 2.5 ml was taken from each donor. TCRalpha and TCRbeta cDNA went through nested PCRs of about 15 and 9 cycles, two in total. TCRdb reprocessed the 5' RACE reads and keeps a single row for each CDR3 protein, giving no DNA. Recorded for this sample: approximately 150,000 distinct CDR3 sequences. This record belongs to a study of monozygotic twins with inflammatory bowel disease. Germline V gives CDR1 SGHKS, CDR2 YYEKEE (reference sequence). The CDR3 is 14 residues long. Study conclusions and caveats: Repertoire similarity did not differ between concordant and discordant twins, possibly owing to limited power. In these data, no single strong IBD-associated signal or clonotype received support.

This sequence originates from a human donor with ulcerative colitis or Crohn's disease, or a healthy co-twin of an affected twin (not recorded which). The chain employs TRBV5-5 and TRBJ2-7; TCRdb indicates TRBD1, and absent DNA this call remains unverified. Sequenced: blood. The CDR3 is CASKPGTGAYEQYF.